One and the same sample provided the 10 T cell receptor beta chains below, sequenced in a study of T cell repertoires in cytomegalovirus infection. In TCRdb, the reads were re-called with MiXCR into one record per CDR3 protein. The data show 71,000 or so distinct CDR3 sequences, 20% to 25% seen once. These TCRs' antigens remain unknown. The starting material was CD8+ T cells from cultured PBMCs, obtained from culture after CMV antigen stimulation. The receptors derive from a human donor in good health (CMV status not recorded). Some clones in this sample may be carry-over from other donors' samples.

The chain carries TRBV12-3 or TRBV12-4 and TRBJ1-2; 7 bases are shared with TRBD1. The CDR3 is made up of 13 amino acids. V shed 8 bases, J shed 5 bases, and the junction held 8 bases outside the gene matches. CDR3 sequence: CASGPAGGYGYTF. The CDR3, as DNA: TGTGCCAGCGGCCCAGCAGGGGGATATGGCTACACCTTC.

The J gene is TRBJ2-1, the V gene TRBV7-2; perhaps D is TRBD1 or TRBD2 (5 bases each). CDR1 is SGHTA, CDR2 FQGNSA, per germline. Trimming removed 5 bases from V and 10 bases from J, with 15 bases in between. The CDR3 spans 13 residues. CDR3 residues: CASSLREWQEQFF. CDR3 in DNA: TGTGCCAGCAGCCTCAGGGAGTGGCAAGAGCAGTTCTTC.

In its sample, this clonotype was seen a few times. The chain carries TRBV24-1 and TRBJ2-6; D is possibly TRBD2 (5 bases). The CDR3 runs to 12 residues. Germline assignment: CDR1 KGHDR and CDR2 SFDVKD. V was pared by 2 bases and J by 10 bases, with 5 bases between. CDR3 sequence: CATSDSGNVLTF. DNA of the CDR3: TGTGCCACCAGTGATTCGGGAAACGTCCTGACTTTC.

This chain connects TRBV7-2 to TRBJ1-2; D uncertain. V was shortened by 1 base and J by 6 bases, with 9 bases between the two germline ends. CDR1 is SGHTA, CDR2 FQGNSA, per germline. This CDR3 has 13 residues. The CDR3 nucleotides read TGTGCCAGCAGCTTAGTCGAAAGGGATGGCTACACCTTC. Protein sequence: CASSLVERDGYTF. Drawing the rest from reference TRBV7-2 and TRBJ1-2, the complete variable domain is GAGVSQSPSNKVTEKGKDVELRCDPISGHTALYWYRQSLGQGLEFLIYFQGNSAPDKSGLPSDRFSAERTGGSVSTLTIQRTQQEDSAVYLCASSLVERDGYTFGSGTRLTVV.

The chain links TRBV20-1 to TRBJ1-1, with D uncertain. V lost 0 bases and J lost 1, with 6 bases in between. Per germline, CDR1 DFQATT and CDR2 SNEGSKA (reference sequence). The CDR3 is 13 amino acids. This chain's CDR3 is CSARDPGNTEAFF. CDR3 bases: TGCAGTGCTAGAGATCCCGGGAACACTGAAGCTTTCTTT.

There are a few counts of this clonotype. The chain couples TRBV6-2 or TRBV6-3 to TRBJ1-1; possible D gene TRBD1, 6 bases. Looked up from germline, CDR1 is MNHEY and CDR2 is SVGEGT. The V end was cut by 8 bases, the J end by 4 bases, with 20 bases between. This CDR3 spans 15 amino acids. The CDR3 nucleotides read TGTGCCAGCCGTCCTTCTTTGGGGGGCGGCACTGAAGCTTTCTTT. It encodes CASRPSLGGGTEAFF.

This clonotype was seen only a few times. The chain couples TRBV7-8 to TRBJ1-6; D gene unclear. This CDR3 is built from 15 residues. CDR1 and CDR2 (germline): SGHVS, FQNEAQ. Trimming left V 3 bases short and J 10 bases short, with 16 bases between. The CDR3 nucleotides are TGTGCCAGCAGCTTCCGGGAGTTAGGCCAATCACCCCTCCACTTT. The encoded protein is CASSFRELGQSPLHF.

There are a few counts of this clonotype. The gene calls are TRBV7-9 and TRBJ1-2, with D possibly TRBD1 on 6 matching bases. The CDR3 sequence is 14 residues long. CDR1 and CDR2 (germline): SEHNR, FQNEAQ (reference sequence). Trimming took off 7 bases at V and 2 bases at J, with 14 bases between the two ends. CDR3 in amino acids: CASMNRDTNYGYTF. As DNA, the CDR3 is TGTGCCAGCATGAACCGGGACACAAACTATGGCTACACCTTC. The full variable domain, rest sourced from reference TRBV7-9 and TRBJ1-2, is DTGVSQNPRHKITKRGQNVTFRCDPISEHNRLYWYRQTLGQGPEFLTYFQNEAQLEKSRLLSDRFSAERPKGSFSTLEIQRTEQGDSAMYLCASMNRDTNYGYTFGSGTRLTVV.

In its sample, this clonotype was seen many times. V gene TRBV7-8 combines with J gene TRBJ1-1; TRBD1 aligns across 8 bases. The CDR3 sequence is 12 residues long. With 4 bases clipped from V and 8 bases from J, the junction kept 3 bases outside the gene matches. Germline values: CDR1 SGHVS, CDR2 FQNEAQ. This chain's CDR3 is CASSSGGSEAFF. The CDR3 DNA reads TGTGCCAGCAGCTCAGGGGGCTCGGAAGCTTTCTTT.

This clonotype came up a few times. This chain uses TRBV25-1 with TRBJ1-1; D is uncertain. With 1 base removed from V and 3 bases from J, the gap between germline ends came to 6 bases. Germline assignment: CDR1 MGHDK and CDR2 SYGVNS. The CDR3 has 13 residues. The CDR3 protein is CASSELMHTEAFF. The CDR3 region has the DNA TGTGCCAGCAGTGAATTAATGCACACTGAAGCTTTCTTT.